These T cell receptor beta chains were read from a single sample in a study of CD8 T cells in ankylosing spondylitis. MiXCR was run by TCRdb on the 5' RACE reads, yielding one entry per CDR3 protein. In the table there are approximately 220,000 distinct CDR3 sequences, roughly 26% of which are singletons. What was sequenced was blood, either unsorted or a sorted T cell fraction (not recorded which). These receptors were obtained from a male donor with ankylosing spondylitis or in good health (not recorded which). The CDR3 runs from the conserved cysteine through the conserved F or W. D genes are given only for firm matches. For some rows the clone size is stated as once, few or many, or as a class when expanded; others skip it.

>TRBV6-2/TRBV6-3|many|TRBD2|TRBJ2-7|15
TGTGCCAGCAGTTACGCTAGCGGGAGGGCCTACGAGCAGTACTTC
CASSYASGRAYEQYF
>TRBV6-2/TRBV6-3|many|.|TRBJ2-3|12
TGTGCCAGCAGTTACGTGGGGGATACGCAGTATTTT
CASSYVGDTQYF
>TRBV20-1|.|.|TRBJ2-7|14
TGCAGTGCTAGAAAGGCGGGTGATACCTACGCGCAGTACTTC
CSARKAGDTYAQYF
>TRBV20-1|.|TRBD2|TRBJ2-3|15
TGCAGTGCGCCAGATAGCGGGAGGTTGGAGGATACGCAGTATTTT
CSAPDSGRLEDTQYF
>TRBV7-8|many|.|TRBJ2-1|18
TGTGCCAGCAGCTTAGAAGTTGGTAGGAGGAGCTCCTACAATGAGCAGTTCTTC
CASSLEVGRRSSYNEQFF
>TRBV7-2|many|.|TRBJ1-5|15
TGTGCCAGCAGCCTAGAGGAGGGACCCGGCCAGCCCCAGCATTTT
CASSLEEGPGQPQHF
>TRBV5-1|few|.|TRBJ1-2|15
TGCGCCACCTCTACGACAGCCCGACAGACCGATGGCTACACCTTC
CATSTTARQTDGYTF
>TRBV29-1|few|TRBD1|TRBJ2-7|15
TGCAGCGTATCACTAGGGACAGGGGGTTCCTACGAGCAGTACTTC
CSVSLGTGGSYEQYF
>TRBV12-3/TRBV12-4|many|.|TRBJ2-1|11
TGTGCCAGCGGAGCCTACAATGAGCAGTTCTTC
CASGAYNEQFF
>TRBV12-2|.|.|TRBJ1-4|15
TGTGCAAGTCGTTGGAGGGCGAAGCTTGATGAAAAACTGTTTTTT
CASRWRAKLDEKLFF
>TRBV6-1|many|.|TRBJ2-5|14
TGTGCCAGCAAACTCGAACGGCAGGGGCAGACCCAGTACTTC
CASKLERQGQTQYF
>TRBV4-1|many|.|TRBJ1-6|16
TGCGCCAGCAGCCAAGATGCCTCAGGGAGGGGTTCACCCCTCCACTTT
CASSQDASGRGSPLHF
>TRBV9|.|TRBD1|TRBJ2-3|17
TGTGCCAGCAGCGCCCGCCCCCGGACAGGGGGGACAGATACGCAGTATTTT
CASSARPRTGGTDTQYF
>TRBV5-1|many|.|TRBJ2-1|15
TGCGCCAGCAGCTTGGGCCGGGACTCGCACAATGAGCAGTTCTTC
CASSLGRDSHNEQFF
>TRBV5-5|once|.|TRBJ2-1|15
TGTGCCAGCAGCTTGGGGACTTCGGCAGGCAATGAGCAGTTCTTC
CASSLGTSAGNEQFF
>TRBV5-1|few|.|TRBJ2-5|14
TGCGCCAGCAGCTTGAACGTGGCGGGGGAGACCCAGTACTTC
CASSLNVAGETQYF
>TRBV6-5|many|TRBD2|TRBJ2-1|15
TGTGCCAGCAGTTCTCCCAGACTAGCGTACAATGAGCAGTTCTTC
CASSSPRLAYNEQFF
>TRBV2|many|.|TRBJ1-5|13
TGTGCCAGCAGACGGGTAGGGGGTCAGCCCCAGCATTTT
CASRRVGGQPQHF
>TRBV20-1|few|.|TRBJ1-1|13
TGCAGTGCTAGAGGTGGGGTTGGCACTGAAGCTTTCTTT
CSARGGVGTEAFF
>TRBV29-1|few|TRBD2|TRBJ2-1|13
TGCAGCGTAAAGGTAGCGGGAGGGGGTGAGCAGTTCTTC
CSVKVAGGGEQFF
>TRBV19|many|TRBD2|TRBJ2-1|15
TGTGCCAGTAGTATAGAACCTAGCGGGAGGGGGAAGCAGTTCTTC
CASSIEPSGRGKQFF
>TRBV29-1|.|.|TRBJ2-2|13
TGCAGCGTTATCGGCGCGAACACCGGGGAGCTGTTTTTT
CSVIGANTGELFF
>TRBV5-1|.|TRBD1|TRBJ1-6|15
TGCGCCAGCAGCTTATCCGGGACAGGGGGTTCACCCCTCCACTTT
CASSLSGTGGSPLHF
>TRBV6-1|once|.|TRBJ2-7|15
TGTGCCAGCGGGGCAGGTCAGACCTGGGGCTACGAGCAGTACTTC
CASGAGQTWGYEQYF
>TRBV20-1|.|.|TRBJ2-6|17
TGCAGTGCTAGAGATAAATTGGCCCGGGCTGGGGCCAACGTCCTGACTTTC
CSARDKLARAGANVLTF
>TRBV11-2|few|.|TRBJ2-6|18
TGTGCCAGCAGTCCAGTCTGGGCATCGACGTCTGGGGCCAACGTCCTGACTTTC
CASSPVWASTSGANVLTF
>TRBV10-3|.|.|TRBJ1-1|12
TGTGCCATCAGTGCCTCCTACACTGAAGCTTTCTTT
CAISASYTEAFF
>TRBV10-3|once|.|TRBJ2-1|14
TGTGCCATCAGGGAGGGGGAGCACTACAATGAGCAGTTCTTC
CAIREGEHYNEQFF
>TRBV9|many|.|TRBJ2-1|14
TGTGCCAGCAGCGTAGGGGTTCTAGTCTATGAGCAGTTCTTC
CASSVGVLVYEQFF
>TRBV7-9|.|TRBD1|TRBJ1-5|14
TGTGCCAGCAGTCAAGACAGGGTAGAACAGCCCCAGCATTTT
CASSQDRVEQPQHF
>TRBV7-2|many|.|TRBJ2-5|16
TGTGCCAGCAGCACAACTCTAGCGAGCCTTAAAGAGACCCAGTACTTC
CASSTTLASLKETQYF
>TRBV7-2|.|.|TRBJ2-7|14
TGTGCCAGCAGCTTAGGAAGCGGAGCCTACGAGCAGTACTTC
CASSLGSGAYEQYF
>TRBV5-1|.|.|TRBJ2-1|14
TGCGCCAGCAGCTTGTGGGAACAGGGCAATGAGCAGTTCTTC
CASSLWEQGNEQFF
>TRBV20-1|many|.|TRBJ1-5|15
TGCAGTGCTAGAGGTCCAGCGCTTAGCAATCAGCCCCAGCATTTT
CSARGPALSNQPQHF